The entry that follows covers one T cell receptor (beta chain) sequence. The same CDR3 also results from other DNA sequences found in this sample. The data derive from a study of shared clonotypes between healthy human individuals. The donor population consisted of healthy HIV-negative adults with no recent acute infections or vaccinations. TCRdb's copy holds only in-frame clones and misses some; the assay was immunoSEQ multiplex PCR. The profile shows about 2 million clones, around 95% of them singletons. The CDR3 runs 13 residues. Trimming pared 3 bases from V and 3 bases from J, leaving 8 bases between. Looked up from germline, CDR1 is KGHSH and CDR2 is LQKENI.

Specimen: naive CD4+ T cells sorted from blood. Regarding subset: CD45RA+ positively selected. The V and J genes are TRBV18 and TRBJ2-5, with D possibly TRBD2 on 6 matching bases. This clonotype was sampled from a man between 18 and 35 years old in good health. CDR3 nucleotide sequence: TGTGCCAGCTCACCTTCGGGGGAAGAGACCCAGTACTTC. Encoded protein: CASSPSGEETQYF.